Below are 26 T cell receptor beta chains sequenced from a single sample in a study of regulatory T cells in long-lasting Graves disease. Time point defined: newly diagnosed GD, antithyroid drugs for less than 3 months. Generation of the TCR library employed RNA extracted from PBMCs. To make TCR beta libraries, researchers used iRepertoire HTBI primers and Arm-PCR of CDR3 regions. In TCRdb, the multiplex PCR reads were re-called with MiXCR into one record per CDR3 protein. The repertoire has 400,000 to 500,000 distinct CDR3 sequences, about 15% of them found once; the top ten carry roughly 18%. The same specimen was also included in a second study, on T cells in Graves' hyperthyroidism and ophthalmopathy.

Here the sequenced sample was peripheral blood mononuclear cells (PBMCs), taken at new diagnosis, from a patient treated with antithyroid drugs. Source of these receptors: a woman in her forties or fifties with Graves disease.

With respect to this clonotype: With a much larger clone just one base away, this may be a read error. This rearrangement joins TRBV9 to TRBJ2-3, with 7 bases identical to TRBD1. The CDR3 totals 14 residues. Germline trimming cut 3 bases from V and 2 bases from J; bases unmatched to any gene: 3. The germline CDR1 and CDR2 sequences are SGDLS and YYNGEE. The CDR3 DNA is TGTGCCAGCAGCGCGACAGGGATCACAGATACGCAGTATTTT. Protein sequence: CASSATGITDTQYF.

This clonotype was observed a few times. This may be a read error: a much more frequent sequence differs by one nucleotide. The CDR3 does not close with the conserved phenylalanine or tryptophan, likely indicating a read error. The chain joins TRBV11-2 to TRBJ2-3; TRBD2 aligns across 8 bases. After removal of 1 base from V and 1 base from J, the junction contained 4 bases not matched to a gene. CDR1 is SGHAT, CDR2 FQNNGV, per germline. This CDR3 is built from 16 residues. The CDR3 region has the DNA TGTGCCAGCAGCTTAGTAGCAGCGGGGGGCACAGATACGCAGTATCTT. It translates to CASSLVAAGGTDTQYL.

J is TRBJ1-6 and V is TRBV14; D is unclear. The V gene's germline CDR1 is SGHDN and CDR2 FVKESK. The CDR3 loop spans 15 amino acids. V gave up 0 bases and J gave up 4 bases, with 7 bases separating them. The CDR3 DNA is TGTGCCAGCAGCCAAGATTGGAGTTATAATTCACCCCTCCACTTT. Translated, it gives CASSQDWSYNSPLHF.

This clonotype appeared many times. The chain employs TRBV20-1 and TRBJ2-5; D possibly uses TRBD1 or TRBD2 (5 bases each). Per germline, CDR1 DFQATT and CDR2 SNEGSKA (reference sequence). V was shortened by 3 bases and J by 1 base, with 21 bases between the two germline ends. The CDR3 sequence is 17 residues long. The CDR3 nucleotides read TGCAGTGCTAGTCGCTACCCGGGACCGTCGATCCAAGAGACCCAGTACTTC. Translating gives CSASRYPGPSIQETQYF.

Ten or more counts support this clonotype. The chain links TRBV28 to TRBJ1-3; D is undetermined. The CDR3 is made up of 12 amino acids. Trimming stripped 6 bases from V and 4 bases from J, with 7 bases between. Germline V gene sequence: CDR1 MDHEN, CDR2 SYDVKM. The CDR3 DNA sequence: TGTGCCAGCAGGGCGCCCGGAAACACCATATATTTT. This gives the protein CASRAPGNTIYF.

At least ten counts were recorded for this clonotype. CDR3 bases: TGTGCCAGCAGCTTAGTAGGAGGGACAGCGAACACCGGGGAGCTGTTTTTT. Protein sequence: CASSLVGGTANTGELFF. The chain has TRBV7-6 and TRBJ2-2; the D gene is possibly TRBD1 (7 bases). This CDR3 spans 17 amino acids. With 1 base removed from V and 0 bases from J, the gap between germline ends came to 12 bases. The V gene's germline CDR1 is SGHVS and CDR2 FNYEAQ.

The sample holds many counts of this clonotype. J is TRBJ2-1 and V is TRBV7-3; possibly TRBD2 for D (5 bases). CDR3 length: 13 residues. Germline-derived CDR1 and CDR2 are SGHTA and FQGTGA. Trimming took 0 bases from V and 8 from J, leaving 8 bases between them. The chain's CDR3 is CASSLTRGDEQFF. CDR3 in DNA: TGTGCCAGCAGCTTAACCCGGGGAGATGAGCAGTTCTTC.

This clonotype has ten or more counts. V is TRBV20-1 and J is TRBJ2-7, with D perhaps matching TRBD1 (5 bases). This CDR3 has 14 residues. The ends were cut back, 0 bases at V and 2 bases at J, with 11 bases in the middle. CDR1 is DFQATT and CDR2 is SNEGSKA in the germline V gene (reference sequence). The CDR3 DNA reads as TGCAGTGCTAGAGATAGGTACAGGACCTACGAGCAGTACTTC. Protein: CSARDRYRTYEQYF.

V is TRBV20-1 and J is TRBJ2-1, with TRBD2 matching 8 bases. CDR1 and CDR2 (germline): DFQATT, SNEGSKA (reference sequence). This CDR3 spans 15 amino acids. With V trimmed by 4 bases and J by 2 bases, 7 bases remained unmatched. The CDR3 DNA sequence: TGCAGTGCTATAAAGCGGGAGCCCCCCTACAATGAGCAGTTCTTC. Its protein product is CSAIKREPPYNEQFF.

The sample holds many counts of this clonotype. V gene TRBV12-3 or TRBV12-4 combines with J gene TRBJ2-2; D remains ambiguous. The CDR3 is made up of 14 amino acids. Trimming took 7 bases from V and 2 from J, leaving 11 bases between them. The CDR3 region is CASKVSQNTGELFF. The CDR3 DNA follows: TGTGCCAGCAAGGTGTCCCAAAACACCGGGGAGCTGTTTTTT.

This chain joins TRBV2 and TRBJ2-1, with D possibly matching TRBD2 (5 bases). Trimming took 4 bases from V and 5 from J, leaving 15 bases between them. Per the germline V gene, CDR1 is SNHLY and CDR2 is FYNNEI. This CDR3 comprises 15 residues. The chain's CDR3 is CASSASGDPHNEQFF. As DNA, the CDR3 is TGTGCCAGCAGTGCCAGCGGAGATCCCCACAATGAGCAGTTCTTC.

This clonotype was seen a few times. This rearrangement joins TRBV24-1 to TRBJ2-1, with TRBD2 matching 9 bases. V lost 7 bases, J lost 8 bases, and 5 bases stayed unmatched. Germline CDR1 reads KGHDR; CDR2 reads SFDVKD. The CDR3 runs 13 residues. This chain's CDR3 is CATSLSGSHEQFF. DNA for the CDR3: TGTGCCACCAGCCTTAGCGGGAGCCATGAGCAGTTCTTC.

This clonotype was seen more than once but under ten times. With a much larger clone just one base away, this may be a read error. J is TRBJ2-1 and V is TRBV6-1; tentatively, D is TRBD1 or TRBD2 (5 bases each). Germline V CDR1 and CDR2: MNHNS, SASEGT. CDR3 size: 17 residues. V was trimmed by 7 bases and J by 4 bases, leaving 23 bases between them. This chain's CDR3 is CASIPTGVGERYNEQFF. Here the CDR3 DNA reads TGTGCCAGCATCCCAACCGGCGTAGGGGAGAGATACAATGAGCAGTTCTTC.

The CDR3 DNA sequence: TGTGCCAGCAGCTTGGACGGCAGGAGCGAGCAGTACTTC. It specifies CASSLDGRSEQYF. The V and J genes are TRBV28 and TRBJ2-7, with D uncertain. The CDR3 has 13 residues. Trimming removed 6 bases from V and 6 bases from J, with 15 bases in between. Germline V gene sequence: CDR1 MDHEN, CDR2 SYDVKM.

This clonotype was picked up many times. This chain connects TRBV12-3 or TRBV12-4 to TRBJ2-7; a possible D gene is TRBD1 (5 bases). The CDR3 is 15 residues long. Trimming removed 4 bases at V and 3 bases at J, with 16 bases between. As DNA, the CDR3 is TGTGCCAGCAGTTCCACAGGTCGGTTGATCTACGAGCAGTACTTC. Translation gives CASSSTGRLIYEQYF.

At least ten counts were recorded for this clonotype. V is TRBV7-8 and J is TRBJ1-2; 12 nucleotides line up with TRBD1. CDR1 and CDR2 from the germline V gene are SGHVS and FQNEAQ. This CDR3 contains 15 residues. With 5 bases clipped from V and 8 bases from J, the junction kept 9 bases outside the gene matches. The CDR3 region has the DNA TGTGCCAGCAGCCTCGAGGGACAGGGGGCGCTCGGCTACACCTTC. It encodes CASSLEGQGALGYTF.

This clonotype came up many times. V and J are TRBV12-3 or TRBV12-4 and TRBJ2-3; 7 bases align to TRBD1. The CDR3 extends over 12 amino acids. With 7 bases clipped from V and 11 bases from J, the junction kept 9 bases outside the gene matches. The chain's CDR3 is CASTLSGTEQYF. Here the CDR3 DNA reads TGTGCCAGCACCTTGTCCGGGACAGAGCAGTATTTT.

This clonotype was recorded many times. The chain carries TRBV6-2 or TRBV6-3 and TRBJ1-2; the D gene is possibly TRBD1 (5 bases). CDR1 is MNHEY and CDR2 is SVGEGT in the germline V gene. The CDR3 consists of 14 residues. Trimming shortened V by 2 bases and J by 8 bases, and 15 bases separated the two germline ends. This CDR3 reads CASSYRQGQGGYTF. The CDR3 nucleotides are TGTGCCAGCAGTTACCGCCAAGGACAAGGAGGCTACACCTTC.

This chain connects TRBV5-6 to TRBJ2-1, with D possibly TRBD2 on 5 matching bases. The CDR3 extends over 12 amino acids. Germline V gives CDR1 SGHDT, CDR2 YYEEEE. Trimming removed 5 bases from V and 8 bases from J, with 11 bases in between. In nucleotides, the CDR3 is TGTGCCAGCAGAGGACTCCTGGATGAGCAGTTCTTC. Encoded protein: CASRGLLDEQFF.

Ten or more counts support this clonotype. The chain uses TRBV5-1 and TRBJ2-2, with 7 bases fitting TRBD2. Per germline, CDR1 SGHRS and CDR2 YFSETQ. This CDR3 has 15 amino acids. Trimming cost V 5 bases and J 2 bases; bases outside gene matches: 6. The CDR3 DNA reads TGCGCCAGCAGACCACTAGCGAGTAACACCGGGGAGCTGTTTTTT. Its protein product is CASRPLASNTGELFF.

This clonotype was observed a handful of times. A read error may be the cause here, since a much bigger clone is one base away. CDR3 protein: CACSLGDLLETQYF. CDR3 sequence (DNA): TGTGCCTGCAGCTTAGGGGACCTGCTGGAGACCCAGTACTTC. The chain has TRBV7-8 and TRBJ2-5; D might be TRBD1 or TRBD2, each matching 5 bases. From germline, CDR1 is SGHVS and CDR2 FQNEAQ. The CDR3 loop spans 14 amino acids.

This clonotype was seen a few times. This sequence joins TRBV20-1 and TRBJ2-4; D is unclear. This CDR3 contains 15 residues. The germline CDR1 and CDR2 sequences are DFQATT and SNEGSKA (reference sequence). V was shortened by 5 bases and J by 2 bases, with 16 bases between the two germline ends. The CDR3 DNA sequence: TGCAGTGCTCCATCATCCGGAGATCCCAAAAACATTCAGTACTTC. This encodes CSAPSSGDPKNIQYF.

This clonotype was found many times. The CDR3 here is CASSLETGLDTQYF. CDR3 nucleotides: TGTGCCAGCAGTTTGGAGACAGGGTTGGATACGCAGTATTTT. The chain carries TRBV28 and TRBJ2-3, with 7 bases lining up with TRBD1. The CDR3 loop spans 14 amino acids. The V and J ends lost 3 bases and 6 bases, in that order; junction bases with no gene match: 6. Germline-derived CDR1 and CDR2 are MDHEN and SYDVKM. Using reference TRBV28 and TRBJ2-3 for the parts outside the CDR3, the full variable domain is DVKVTQSSRYLVKRTGEKVFLECVQDMDHENMFWYRQDPGLGLRLIYFSYDVKMKEKGDIPEGYSVSREKKERFSLILESASTNQTSMYLCASSLETGLDTQYFGPGTRLTVL.

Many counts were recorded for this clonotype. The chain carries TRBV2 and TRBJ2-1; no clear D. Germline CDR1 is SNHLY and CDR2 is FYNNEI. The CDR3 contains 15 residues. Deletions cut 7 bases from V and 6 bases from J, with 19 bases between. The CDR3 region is CASKRLATAGNEQFF. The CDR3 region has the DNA TGTGCCAGCAAGAGGCTGGCGACCGCCGGCAATGAGCAGTTCTTC.

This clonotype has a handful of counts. The CDR3 protein is CASSSGIAGGPRTGELFF. CDR3 nucleotides: TGTGCCAGCAGCTCCGGAATAGCGGGAGGGCCGAGGACCGGGGAGCTGTTTTTT. The rearrangement joins TRBV7-8 to TRBJ2-2, with 11 nucleotides matching TRBD2. This CDR3 has 18 residues. Germline V gene lookup returns CDR1 SGHVS and CDR2 FQNEAQ. Unmatched junction bases numbered 12, after V lost 4 bases and J lost 5 bases.

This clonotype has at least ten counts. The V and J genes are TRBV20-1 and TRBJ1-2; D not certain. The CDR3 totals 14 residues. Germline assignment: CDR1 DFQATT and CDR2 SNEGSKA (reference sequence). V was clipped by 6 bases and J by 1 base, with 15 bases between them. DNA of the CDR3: TGCAGTGCCCTGATAGGGAGTGATAACTATGGCTACACCTTC. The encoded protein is CSALIGSDNYGYTF.